This entry is about one TCR beta chain. The antigen is unknown. This record belongs to a study of T cell responses to AZD1222 COVID-19 vaccine. Background on the study: Second doses were pooled across both intervals (about 4 or about 12 weeks).

Assay: immunoSEQ multiplex PCR; the TCRdb copy retains only in-frame clones and omits some. The data hold more than 95,000 clones, with roughly nine tenths observed a single time. Study findings and constraints: Reports indicate that nearly half of spike-specific TCRs are directed at unmutated variant regions.

The CDR3 covers 14 residues. Germline values: CDR1 MDHEN, CDR2 SYDVKM. J was trimmed by 2 bases and V by 3 bases; bases with no gene match: 2. The material was peripheral blood, obtained on day 0 of AZD1222 vaccination. The clonotype comes from an adult in good health. The rearrangement links TRBV28 to TRBJ1-2, with 8 positions matching TRBD1. CDR3 in DNA: TGTGCCAGCAGTTTGGGACAGGACAACTATGGCTACACCTTC. The encoded protein is CASSLGQDNYGYTF.